Each of the 8 T cell receptor beta chains below was sequenced from the same sample in a study of neurological immune-mediated disorders. One entry per CDR3 protein, called by TCRdb with MiXCR from the 5' RACE reads. The top ten hold roughly a quarter of the sample, which has some 15,000 distinct CDR3 sequences, about 9.4% seen once. Sequenced material: PBMCs. These receptors were taken from a woman between 40 and 50 years old in good health.

This clonotype has ten or more counts. The chain has TRBV5-1 and TRBJ2-7, with D perhaps TRBD2 (5 bases). Trimming left V 5 bases short and J 2 bases short, with 11 bases between. The CDR3 has 13 amino acids. In germline, CDR1 is SGHRS, CDR2 YFSETQ. The CDR3 DNA reads as TGCGCCAGCAGAAGGGCCGGGGCCTACGAGCAGTACTTC. Translating gives CASRRAGAYEQYF.

This clonotype was recorded at least ten times. The rearrangement uses TRBV12-3 or TRBV12-4 and TRBJ2-1; TRBD2 agrees at 14 bases. CDR3 length: 19 residues. V lost 7 bases to trimming and J lost 1 base; unmatched junction nucleotides: 12. The chain's CDR3 is CASTEAGLAGEGSYNEQFF. CDR3 DNA: TGTGCCAGCACCGAGGCGGGACTAGCGGGAGAAGGTTCCTACAATGAGCAGTTCTTC.

The chain is built from TRBV5-1 and TRBJ2-4, with 10 bases matching TRBD1. Unmatched junction bases numbered 18, after V lost 4 bases and J lost 14 bases. The CDR3 runs to 16 residues. Germline-derived CDR1 and CDR2 are SGHRS and YFSETQ. CDR3 in DNA: TGCGCCAGCAGCGCCGGGACAGGGGTATCCAAAAAGATTAAGTACTTC. It encodes CASSAGTGVSKKIKYF.

This clonotype was counted at least ten times. The rearrangement links TRBV12-3 or TRBV12-4 to TRBJ2-7; possibly TRBD2 for D (5 bases). This CDR3 has 17 residues. Between the trimmed V and J ends, which lost 3 bases and 2 bases, there was a span of 20 bases. The CDR3 spells CASSLTPTRGKTYEQYF. CDR3 DNA: TGTGCCAGCAGTTTGACCCCGACCCGGGGTAAAACCTACGAGCAGTACTTC.

This clonotype occurred many times. The chain carries TRBV7-2 and TRBJ2-1; 11 bases are shared with TRBD2. Germline assignment: CDR1 SGHTA and CDR2 FQGNSA. The CDR3 runs 12 residues. CDR3 sequence reads: CASLTSGDEQFF. The DNA of the CDR3 is TGTGCTTCCCTGACTAGCGGGGATGAGCAGTTCTTC.

This clonotype was recorded at least ten times. The chain combines TRBV5-1 with TRBJ1-4; no reliable D call. Germline V CDR1 and CDR2: SGHRS, YFSETQ. The CDR3 totals 16 residues. Trimming took off 4 bases at V and 5 bases at J, with 18 bases between the two ends. The CDR3 reads CASSPDTGRGNEKLFF. CDR3 coding DNA: TGCGCCAGCAGCCCCGATACTGGACGGGGAAATGAAAAACTGTTTTTT.

This clonotype has ten or more counts. The chain has TRBV20-1 and TRBJ1-4, with TRBD1 as a possible D gene (6 bases). The CDR3 contains 13 residues. Trimming left V 6 bases short and J 8 bases short, with 16 bases between. The germline CDR1 and CDR2 sequences are DFQATT and SNEGSKA (reference sequence). In nucleotides, the CDR3 is TGCAGTGCGTCCGGGACAAGGAAGGAAAAACTGTTTTTT. It specifies CSASGTRKEKLFF.

This clonotype was observed many times. The J gene is TRBJ2-2, the V gene TRBV15; the D gene is possibly TRBD2 (6 bases). Germline V gives CDR1 LNHNV, CDR2 YYDKDF (reference sequence). V was trimmed by 1 base and J by 1 base, leaving 10 bases between them. The CDR3 runs to 16 residues. The CDR3 region has the DNA TGTGCCACCAGCAGAGCGGGGCGGGGGAACACCGGGGAGCTGTTTTTT. The encoded protein is CATSRAGRGNTGELFF.